Sequencing of this TCR beta chain was carried out in a study of a mutant IDH1 vaccine in newly diagnosed glioma. As regards this clone: Its target is not known.

Regarding time point: week 5, during vaccination. Mutant IDH1 20-mer peptide, at 300 ug, made up each vaccine dose, with topical imiquimod. Donors had new IDH1-mutant astrocytomas of WHO grade 3 or 4 (ATRX-lost). Libraries were prepared by immunoSEQ multiplex PCR; TCRdb keeps only in-frame clonotypes and omits some of them. The sample shows some 51,000 clones, around four fifths of them seen only once. V was shortened by 5 bases and J by 0 bases, with 2 bases between the two germline ends. Per the germline V gene, CDR1 is LNHDA and CDR2 is SQIVND (reference sequence). This CDR3 has 13 amino acids. The sequences come from PBMCs, collected from a glioma patient whose treatment included an IDH1 peptide vaccine. This TCR derives from a man aged 45-65 years with glioma. The chain employs TRBV19 and TRBJ2-6; no firm D call. The CDR3, as DNA: TGTGCCAGTAGTTTCTCTGGGGCCAACGTCCTGACTTTC. It yields the protein CASSFSGANVLTF.